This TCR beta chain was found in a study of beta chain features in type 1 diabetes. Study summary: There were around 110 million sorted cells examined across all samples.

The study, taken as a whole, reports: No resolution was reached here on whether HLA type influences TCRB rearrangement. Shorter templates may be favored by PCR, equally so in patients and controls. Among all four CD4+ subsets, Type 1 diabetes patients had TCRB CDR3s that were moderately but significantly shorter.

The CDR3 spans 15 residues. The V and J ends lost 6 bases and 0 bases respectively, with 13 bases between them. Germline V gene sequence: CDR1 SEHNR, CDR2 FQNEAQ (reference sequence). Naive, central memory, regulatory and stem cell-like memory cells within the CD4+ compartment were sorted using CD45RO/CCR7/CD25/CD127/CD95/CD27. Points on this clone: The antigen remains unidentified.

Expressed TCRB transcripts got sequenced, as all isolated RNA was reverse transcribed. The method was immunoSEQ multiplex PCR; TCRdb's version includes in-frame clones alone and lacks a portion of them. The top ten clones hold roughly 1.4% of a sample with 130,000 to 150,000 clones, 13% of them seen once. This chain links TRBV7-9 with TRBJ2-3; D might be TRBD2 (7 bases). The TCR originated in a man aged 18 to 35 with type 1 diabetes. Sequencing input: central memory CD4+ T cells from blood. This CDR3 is CASRWGGPSTDTQYF. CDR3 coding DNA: TGTGCCAGCAGATGGGGGGGCCCTAGCACAGATACGCAGTATTTT.